The present T cell receptor (beta chain) was sequenced within a study of CD8+ T cells in alopecia areata. Whole-study findings and limits: Among the cells sequenced in scalp samples are also the resident alphabeta T cells of normal skin.

To note about this clone: Antigen specificity is unknown.

The CDR3 sequence is 14 residues long. Deletions cut 0 bases from V and 1 base from J, with 6 bases between. Germline V gene sequence: CDR1 PRHDT, CDR2 FYEKMQ (reference sequence). Sequencing relied on a cDNA template that was reverse transcribed from extracted RNA. Produced via immunoSEQ multiplex PCR; TCRdb's table is partial and in-frame only. The sample has more than 150,000 clones, 40% to 65% seen once. Sequenced here: CD8+ T cells sorted from blood, sampled at week 0. The clonotype was recovered from a human donor with alopecia areata. The V call is TRBV13, the J call TRBJ1-1; D is uncertain. The DNA for the CDR3 is TGTGCCAGCAGCTTAGGTCGGGCGAACACTGAAGCTTTCTTT. Translated: CASSLGRANTEAFF.